This passage covers 17 T cell receptor beta chains from one sample sequenced in a study of PD-L1 blockade in urothelial cancer. Profiled with immunoSEQ multiplex PCR; TCRdb holds only in-frame clones, not every one. Found here are 72,000 or so clones, around 88% of them singletons; the top ten hold 14% to 15%. Time point: pretreatment peripheral blood. Here the sequenced sample was PBMCs, taken around atezolizumab (anti-PD-L1) treatment. Receptor source: a man between 60 and 75 years old with urothelial cancer.

The sample holds one count of this clone. The genes are TRBV6-4 and TRBJ2-1, with 9 bases that match TRBD1. There are 15 residues in the CDR3. With V trimmed by 3 bases and J by 6 bases, 6 bases remained unmatched. In germline, CDR1 is MRHNA, CDR2 SNTAGT. The CDR3 reads CASSEMDRGLNEQFF. DNA for the CDR3: TGTGCCAGCAGTGAGATGGACAGGGGTCTCAATGAGCAGTTCTTC.

The V gene is TRBV19, the J gene TRBJ1-5; D might be TRBD1 (5 bases). Trimming stripped 4 bases from V and 0 bases from J, with 10 bases between. The CDR3 consists of 15 residues. Looked up from germline, CDR1 is LNHDA and CDR2 is SQIVND (reference sequence). The CDR3 loop reads CASSTGLYSNQPQHF. CDR3 DNA: TGTGCCAGTAGTACGGGACTTTATAGCAATCAGCCCCAGCATTTT.

The chain recombines TRBV28 with TRBJ1-6; D may be TRBD1 (6 bases). Germline V gives CDR1 MDHEN, CDR2 SYDVKM. The CDR3 has 12 amino acids. Between the trimmed V and J ends, which lost 4 bases and 10 bases, there was a span of 8 bases. The CDR3 reads CASSYRVSPLHF. In nucleotides, the CDR3 is TGTGCCAGCAGTTACAGGGTCTCACCCCTCCACTTT.

This CDR3 reads CASSRGQGDTQYF. CDR3 nucleotide sequence: TGTGCCAGTAGTAGGGGACAGGGTGATACGCAGTATTTT. The chain employs TRBV19 and TRBJ2-3, with 9 nucleotides matching TRBD1. There are 13 residues in the CDR3. With 4 bases clipped from V and 6 bases from J, the junction kept 2 bases outside the gene matches. Germline V gene data show CDR1 as LNHDA and CDR2 as SQIVND (reference sequence).

This chain links TRBV6-1 with TRBJ1-5; 7 bases align to TRBD1. Germline-derived CDR1 and CDR2 are MNHNS and SASEGT. The J segment lost 6 bases and the V segment lost 2 bases, leaving 16 bases of the junction unmatched. This CDR3 has 18 residues. The CDR3 region is CASSERSGRGRGGQPQHF. In DNA, the CDR3 is TGTGCCAGCAGTGAACGAAGTGGAAGGGGGCGCGGTGGTCAGCCCCAGCATTTT.

This clone was counted only a few times. V is TRBV7-9 and J is TRBJ2-3, with TRBD1 matching 10 bases. Germline assignment: CDR1 SEHNR and CDR2 FQNEAQ (reference sequence). The CDR3 sequence is 16 residues long. V dropped 5 bases and J dropped 6; count of bases not matched to a gene: 11. The chain's CDR3 is CASSLWTGGFGDTQYF. CDR3 bases: TGTGCCAGCAGCCTATGGACAGGGGGATTCGGGGATACGCAGTATTTT.

V and J are TRBV15 and TRBJ2-1; 9 nucleotides align to TRBD1. CDR3 length: 16 amino acids. The V gene's germline CDR1 is LNHNV and CDR2 YYDKDF (reference sequence). Unmatched junction bases numbered 10, after V lost 4 bases and J lost 6 bases. This chain's CDR3 is CATSISRDRVLNEQFF. The CDR3 DNA reads as TGTGCCACCAGCATCTCCCGGGACAGGGTTCTCAATGAGCAGTTCTTC.

This chain connects TRBV9 to TRBJ2-5, with 8 bases lining up with TRBD1. With 4 bases clipped from V and 4 bases from J, the junction kept 6 bases outside the gene matches. CDR3 length: 14 amino acids. Germline V gives CDR1 SGDLS, CDR2 YYNGEE. CDR3 amino acids: CASSPNTGGETQYF. CDR3 in DNA: TGTGCCAGCAGCCCAAACACAGGGGGAGAGACCCAGTACTTC.

The chain carries TRBV30 and TRBJ2-2; 8 nucleotides agree with TRBD2. Germline CDR1 GTSNPN, CDR2 SVGIG (reference sequence). The ends lost 3 bases at V and 2 bases at J; junction bases unmatched: 2. This CDR3 comprises 14 residues. The CDR3 spells CAWSGGANTGELFF. In nucleotides, the CDR3 is TGTGCCTGGAGCGGGGGGGCCAACACCGGGGAGCTGTTTTTT.

This chain joins TRBV19 and TRBJ1-2; TRBD1 might be the D (6 bases). Germline V gives CDR1 LNHDA, CDR2 SQIVND (reference sequence). V dropped 4 bases and J dropped 2 bases, with 17 bases sitting between them. This CDR3 is 16 amino acids long. The CDR3, as DNA: TGTGCCAGTAGTACAACCGCCCAGGGGAAAAACTATGGCTACACCTTC. Protein sequence: CASSTTAQGKNYGYTF.

The chain joins TRBV11-2 to TRBJ2-7; 8 bases are shared with TRBD2. Trimming cost V 3 bases and J 3 bases; bases outside gene matches: 7. Germline V gives CDR1 SGHAT, CDR2 FQNNGV. This CDR3 is 15 amino acids long. CDR3 sequence (DNA): TGTGCCAGCAGCTTCAGCGGGGGCCCCTTCTACGAGCAGTACTTC. It specifies CASSFSGGPFYEQYF. The variable domain in full, with the rest retrieved from reference TRBV11-2 and TRBJ2-7, is EAGVAQSPRYKIIEKRQSVAFWCNPISGHATLYWYQQILGQGPKLLIQFQNNGVVDDSQLPKDRFSAERLKGVDSTLKIQPAKLEDSAVYLCASSFSGGPFYEQYFGPGTRLTVT.

The chain recombines TRBV11-3 with TRBJ2-7, with 8 bases lining up with TRBD2. The ends lost 7 bases at V and 2 bases at J; junction bases unmatched: 19. This CDR3 comprises 18 residues. CDR1 SGHNT and CDR2 YENEEA come from the germline V gene. The CDR3 nucleotides read TGTGCCAGCACCCTAGGACTGACGAAGCGGGGGCCGACCTACGAGCAGTACTTC. As protein: CASTLGLTKRGPTYEQYF.

This chain joins TRBV27 and TRBJ1-4, with D unresolved. CDR1 is MNHEY and CDR2 is SMNVEV in the germline V gene (reference sequence). V was cut by 4 bases and J by 7 bases, with 16 bases left in between. CDR3 length: 15 residues. CDR3 loop: CASSSREGSREKLFF. The CDR3 bases are TGTGCCAGCAGTTCAAGGGAGGGATCCCGTGAAAAACTGTTTTTT.

V and J are TRBV6-1 and TRBJ2-2, with 12 bases aligning to TRBD1. The CDR3 runs to 15 residues. V was pared by 6 bases and J by 2 bases, with 1 base of the junction left unmatched. Germline CDR1 MNHNS, CDR2 SASEGT. CDR3 amino acids: CASRGTGGNTGELFF. The CDR3, as DNA: TGTGCCAGCAGGGGGACAGGGGGCAACACCGGGGAGCTGTTTTTT.

V gene TRBV6-5 combines with J gene TRBJ1-1; no reliable D call. The ends were cut back, 5 bases at V and 1 base at J, with 11 bases in the middle. Germline CDR1 and CDR2: MNHEY and SVGAGI. This CDR3 comprises 14 residues. The CDR3: CASSPRVGNTEAFF. The CDR3 bases are TGTGCCAGCAGTCCCCGGGTGGGGAACACTGAAGCTTTCTTT.

This clone was picked up one time. The chain joins TRBV30 to TRBJ2-3; 7 nucleotides match TRBD2. The CDR3 is 16 amino acids. The V gene end was trimmed by 3 bases and the J gene end by 0 bases; junction bases not matched to a gene: 9. In germline, CDR1 is GTSNPN, CDR2 SVGIG (reference sequence). The CDR3: CAWRPAGGGSTDTQYF. The CDR3 bases are TGTGCCTGGAGGCCCGCGGGCGGGGGTAGCACAGATACGCAGTATTTT. Variable domain in full (rest from reference TRBV30 and TRBJ2-3): SQTIHQWPATLVQPVGSPLSLECTVEGTSNPNLYWYRQAAGRGLQLLFYSVGIGQISSEVPQNLSASRPQDRQFILSSKKLLLSDSGFYLCAWRPAGGGSTDTQYFGPGTRLTVL.

This chain joins TRBV10-2 and TRBJ2-7; D uncertain. The CDR3 sequence is 12 residues long. Deletions cut 3 bases from V and 3 bases from J, with 6 bases between. Per germline, CDR1 WSHSY and CDR2 SAAADI. CDR3 DNA sequence: TGCGCCAGCAGTGAAAGGAGCTACGAGCAGTACTTC. Encoded protein: CASSERSYEQYF.